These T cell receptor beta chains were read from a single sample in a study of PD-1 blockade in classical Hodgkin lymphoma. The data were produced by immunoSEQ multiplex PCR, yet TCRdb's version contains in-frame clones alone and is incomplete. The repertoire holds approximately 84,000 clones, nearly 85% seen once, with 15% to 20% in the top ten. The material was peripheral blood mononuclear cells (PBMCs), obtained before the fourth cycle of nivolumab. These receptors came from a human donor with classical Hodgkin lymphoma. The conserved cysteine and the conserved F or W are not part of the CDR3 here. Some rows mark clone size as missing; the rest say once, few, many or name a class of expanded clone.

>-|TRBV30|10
AWGSLAYGYT
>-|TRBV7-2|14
ASSLALAGGGETQY
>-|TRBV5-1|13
ASSLGFGSGGGYT
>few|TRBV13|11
ASNRVGGDTQY
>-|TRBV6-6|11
ASSYRQGAEAF
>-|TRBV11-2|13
ASSLDPLITGELF
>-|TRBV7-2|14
ASSLAASAYTDTQY
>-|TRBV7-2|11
ASSLDSTRAQY
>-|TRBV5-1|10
ASSLTRAEQY
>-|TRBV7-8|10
ASSLLTTEAF
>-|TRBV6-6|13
ASKVQGSPGNTIY
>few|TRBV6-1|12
ASSADRRNQPQH
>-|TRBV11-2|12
ASSLERAGYEQY
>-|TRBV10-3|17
AISERAGRGLAVQETQY
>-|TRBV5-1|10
ASSPQGGEQY
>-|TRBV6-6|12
ASSIRTSGNEQY
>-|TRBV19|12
ASSIYDASYEQY
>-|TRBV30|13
AWSLPGFGAAEAF
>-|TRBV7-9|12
ASSLGGGPNEQY
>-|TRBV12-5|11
ASGLVTGSEAF
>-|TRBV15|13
ATSRDGRRGTEAF
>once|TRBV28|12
ASWAEGASYEQY
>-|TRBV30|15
AWSPGLVPATNEKLF
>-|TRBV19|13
ASRASGTLHTEAF
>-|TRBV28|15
ASSHYRDRGRRYGYT
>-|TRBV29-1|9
SATLPVEQF
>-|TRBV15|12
ATSRRGRDYGYT
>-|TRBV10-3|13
AISGGLGQGHEQY
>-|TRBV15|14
ATSRDSDRSNTEAF
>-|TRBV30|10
ACGATNEKLF
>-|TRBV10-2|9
ASSPGNTIY
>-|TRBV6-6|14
ASSYSRTSSTYEQY
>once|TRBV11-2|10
ASSLSRNAQY
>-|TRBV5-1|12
ASSPGTGTWGYT
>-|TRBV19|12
ASTYGAGDNEQY
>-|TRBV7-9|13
ASSLMGTGNYEQY
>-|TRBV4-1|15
ASSQDRGQGLNEKLF
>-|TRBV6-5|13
ASSSIGTSRNEQF
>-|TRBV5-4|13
ASSFRTGPNEKLF
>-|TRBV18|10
ASSPFRGDYT
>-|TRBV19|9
ASGTGAGQY
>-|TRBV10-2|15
ASLTAGLAGVHYEQY
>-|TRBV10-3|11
AISLTGAGELF
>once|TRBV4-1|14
ASSQDGGQGTDTQY
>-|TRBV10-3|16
AISDSQGVFSGANVLT
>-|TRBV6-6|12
ASSEGFGNTEAF
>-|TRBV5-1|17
ASSIRPGQVPRPQETQY
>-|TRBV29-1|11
SVVRVYRDEQF
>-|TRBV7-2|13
ASSLVLGGAETQY
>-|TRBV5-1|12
ASNDRGTYNEQF
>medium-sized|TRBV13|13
ASSPRGIEAYGYT
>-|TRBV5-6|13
ASSLEVGVNYGYT
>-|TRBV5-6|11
ASSRTGADEQY
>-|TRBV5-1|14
ASSLGATVGTYEQY
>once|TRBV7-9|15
ASSLGGPGQMSHEQF